This TCR beta chain was observed in a study of cytomegalovirus exposure and HLA in healthy donors. As for the donors, each was a healthy bone marrow donor. Whole-study results and caveats: In a later analysis, DRB1 alleles had the most associated TCRs; HLA-C alleles the fewest. Researchers catalogued 164 TCR beta chains as cytomegalovirus-associated.

CDR1 and CDR2 from the germline V gene are SNHLY and FYNNEI. The CDR3 spans 13 residues. The study ran its PCR with 60 Vbeta and 13 Jbeta primers. Authors' methods: In a later analysis, about 9.9 million of 75 million to 90 million unique beta chains occurred in at least two donors. The repertoire was sequenced with immunoSEQ multiplex PCR; TCRdb's copy has only in-frame clones and lacks some. V and J calls and clone size follow that table, whereas D and trimming were derived from the DNA. Of under 150,000 clones detected, over 60% appear once; the ten largest clones hold over 3.5%. This clone has just a few counts. The antigen is unknown. A read error may produce the germline difference seen at one junction end.

The clonotype comes from a young man in good health and CMV-seropositive. The source material was PBMCs. The rearrangement joins TRBV2 to TRBJ1-4; D gene uncertain. The CDR3 bases are TGTGCCAGCGGTGACCGGGAAAGGGAAAAACTGTTTTTT. Amino acids: CASGDREREKLFF.